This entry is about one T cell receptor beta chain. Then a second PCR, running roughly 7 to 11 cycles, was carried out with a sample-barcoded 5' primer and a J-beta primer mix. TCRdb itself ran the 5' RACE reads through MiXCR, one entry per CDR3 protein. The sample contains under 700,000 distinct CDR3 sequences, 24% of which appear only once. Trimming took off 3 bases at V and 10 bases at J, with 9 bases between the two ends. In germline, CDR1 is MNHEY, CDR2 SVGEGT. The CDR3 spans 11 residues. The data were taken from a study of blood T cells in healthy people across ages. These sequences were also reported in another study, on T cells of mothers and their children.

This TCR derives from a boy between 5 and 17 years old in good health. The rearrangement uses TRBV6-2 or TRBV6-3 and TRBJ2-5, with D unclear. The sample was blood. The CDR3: CASSYGSLQYF. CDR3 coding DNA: TGTGCCAGCAGTTATGGTTCCCTCCAGTACTTC.